This T cell receptor beta chain comes out of a study of response to subunit inactivated influenza vaccine. Study results and caveats: Authors suggested each seasonal flu vaccination may recruit only limited numbers of new T cells.

Germline CDR1 reads MNHNY; CDR2 reads SVGAGI (reference sequence). V lost 8 bases, J lost 6 bases, and 3 bases stayed unmatched. The CDR3 sequence is 13 residues long. Points on this clonotype: Its target is not known.

TCRdb reprocessed the RT-PCR reads with MiXCR, giving one entry per CDR3 protein. Here the sample spans fewer than 600,000 distinct CDR3 sequences, 6.5% to 8% being singletons. The receptor comes from a man between 50 and 70 years old who received an inactivated influenza vaccine. This specimen was PBMCs from blood, taken 23 to 25 months after vaccination. The rearrangement uses TRBV6-6 and TRBJ2-7, with 14 bases identical to TRBD2. CDR3 nucleotide sequence: TGTGCCAGCTGGACTAGCGGGAGGTCCGAGCAGTACTTC. Protein product: CASWTSGRSEQYF.